One TCR beta chain is described in this entry. No antigen is known for it. The data are from a study of cytomegalovirus exposure and HLA in healthy donors. Overall study findings and caveats: The study listed under 200 cytomegalovirus-associated TCR beta chains.

CDR3 size: 15 residues. Trimming pared 0 bases from V and 3 bases from J, leaving 10 bases between. Germline assignment: CDR1 SGDLS and CDR2 YYNGEE. The PCR made use of 60 Vbeta and 13 Jbeta primers. TCRdb keeps only in-frame clones here, not all; method: immunoSEQ multiplex PCR. Among approximately 100,000 clones listed, around 83% were seen once. The chain is built from TRBV9 and TRBJ2-1, with a weak D call TRBD2 (7 bases). The specimen sequenced was PBMCs. This clonotype was sampled from a man aged 25 to 45 in good health and CMV-seronegative. The DNA for the CDR3 is TGTGCCAGCAGCGTAGCGGGGGGCCGCTACAATGAGCAGTTCTTC. As protein: CASSVAGGRYNEQFF.